One and the same sample provided the 25 T cell receptor beta chains below, sequenced in a study of T cell repertoires in cytomegalovirus infection. Their antigens are not known. TCRdb ran MiXCR on the reads and lists one entry per CDR3 protein. The data contain some 940,000 distinct CDR3 sequences, 30% to 40% of them singletons. The sequencing used cultured CD8+ T cells from PBMCs, collected from culture after CMV antigen stimulation. These receptors were taken from a human donor in good health (CMV status not recorded). Some clones in this sample may be carry-over from other donors' samples.

CDR3 sequence: CASSTGEASSYEQYF. CDR3 DNA sequence: TGTGCCAGTTCCACAGGGGAAGCGTCCTCCTACGAGCAGTACTTC. The chain couples TRBV27 to TRBJ2-7; TRBD1 aligns across 7 bases. Germline trimming cut 9 bases from V and 0 bases from J; bases unmatched to any gene: 11. The CDR3 runs to 15 residues. Per the germline V gene, CDR1 is MNHEY and CDR2 is SMNVEV (reference sequence).

For this clonotype: This may be a read error, as it is one base from a much larger clone. The rearrangement uses TRBV10-3 and TRBJ2-5; 8 nucleotides align to TRBD1. The CDR3 consists of 15 residues. Germline CDR1 reads ENHRY; CDR2 reads SYGVKD. The DNA of the CDR3 is TGTACCATCAGTAAACAGGGGGACCACCAAGAGACCCAGTACTTC. Protein product: CTISKQGDHQETQYF.

This clonotype was counted many times. The chain has TRBV7-9 and TRBJ2-5; D is perhaps TRBD1 or TRBD2 (5 bases each). Between the trimmed V and J ends, which lost 5 bases and 3 bases, there was a span of 19 bases. This CDR3 spans 16 amino acids. The germline gives CDR1 SEHNR, CDR2 FQNEAQ (reference sequence). The CDR3: CASSPNRDRPKETQYF. The CDR3 region has the DNA TGTGCCAGCAGCCCCAACCGGGACCGCCCAAAAGAGACCCAGTACTTC.

This clonotype was picked up many times. V and J are TRBV28 and TRBJ2-1, with 8 bases aligning to TRBD2. CDR3 length: 16 amino acids. V lost 2 bases, J lost 0 bases, and 3 bases stayed unmatched. Germline V gives CDR1 MDHEN, CDR2 SYDVKM. The CDR3, as DNA: TGTGCCAGCAGTTTAGGAGCGGGGGTCTCCTACAATGAGCAGTTCTTC. Its translation: CASSLGAGVSYNEQFF.

This clonotype showed up many times. CDR3 nucleotides: TGTGCCAGCAGCCGCAGGGGGTATGAGCAGTTCTTC. Its protein product is CASSRRGYEQFF. This sequence joins TRBV7-6 and TRBJ2-1; 7 nucleotides match TRBD1. Germline CDR1 is SGHVS and CDR2 is FNYEAQ. V gave up 5 bases and J gave up 8 bases; unmatched junction bases: 3. CDR3 length equals 12 residues.

The chain recombines TRBV6-5 with TRBJ1-5, with D unresolved. The CDR3 runs to 15 residues. V dropped 0 bases and J dropped 2 bases, with 8 bases sitting between them. Germline lookup yields CDR1 MNHEY and CDR2 SVGAGI. The CDR3 protein is CASSYSITGNQPQHF. The CDR3 nucleotides read TGTGCCAGCAGTTACTCGATCACGGGCAATCAGCCCCAGCATTTT.

This chain uses TRBV24-1 with TRBJ1-5, with D unresolved. In germline, CDR1 is KGHDR, CDR2 SFDVKD. V shed 5 bases and J shed 0 bases, with 7 bases lying between them. The CDR3 covers 14 residues. The CDR3, as DNA: TGTGCCACCAGTGGGAAGTATAGCAATCAGCCCCAGCATTTT. Translated, it gives CATSGKYSNQPQHF.

V usage is TRBV7-9 and J usage is TRBJ2-1; D gene unclear. CDR1 SEHNR and CDR2 FQNEAQ come from the germline V gene (reference sequence). V shed 1 base and J shed 7 bases, with 11 bases lying between them. The length of the CDR3 is 14 residues. The CDR3 sequence is CASSLDQIGNEQFF. CDR3 DNA: TGTGCCAGCAGCTTAGACCAGATCGGTAATGAGCAGTTCTTC. Looking up the rest from reference TRBV7-9 and TRBJ2-1 gives the full variable domain: DTGVSQNPRHKITKRGQNVTFRCDPISEHNRLYWYRQTLGQGPEFLTYFQNEAQLEKSRLLSDRFSAERPKGSFSTLEIQRTEQGDSAMYLCASSLDQIGNEQFFGPGTRLTVL.

This clonotype was counted between two and nine times. J is TRBJ1-1 and V is TRBV2; D is uncertain. V lost 9 bases, J lost 0 bases, and 20 bases lay in between. This CDR3 is 16 amino acids long. Germline V gives CDR1 SNHLY, CDR2 FYNNEI. The DNA of the CDR3 is TGTGCCAGGCTCAGGAGCGTAAAACTAATGAACACTGAAGCTTTCTTT. Translating gives CARLRSVKLMNTEAFF.

V usage is TRBV2 and J usage is TRBJ2-7; D possibly corresponds to TRBD2 (7 bases). Per germline, CDR1 SNHLY and CDR2 FYNNEI. The V end lost 6 bases, the J end lost 3 bases, and 12 bases lay between the germline ends. This CDR3 region has 13 residues. CDR3 sequence: CASRRGGFYEQYV. CDR3 nucleotide sequence: TGTGCCAGCAGGAGGGGGGGATTCTACGAGCAGTACGTC.

This clonotype has a count of ten or more. The J gene is TRBJ1-1, the V gene TRBV6-1; D remains unclear. In germline, CDR1 is MNHNS, CDR2 SASEGT. The ends were cut back, 6 bases at V and 2 bases at J, with 7 bases in the middle. CDR3 length: 12 amino acids. CDR3 region: CASRPSNTEAFF. The CDR3 DNA sequence: TGTGCCAGCAGACCGTCAAACACTGAAGCTTTCTTT.

A word on this clonotype: At one end, the junction sequence differs from germline, possibly due to a read error. The chain is built from TRBV7-6 and TRBJ2-3; 9 nucleotides match TRBD2. The CDR3 loop spans 16 amino acids. Germline assignment: CDR1 SGHVS and CDR2 FNYEAQ. The CDR3 nucleotides read TGTGCCAACAGCTCGCGGGGGGGCGGAGGCACAGATACGCAGTATTTT. Residues: CANSSRGGGGTDTQYF.

This clonotype has a handful of counts. CDR3 DNA: TGCGCCAGCAGCCAAGGCCTTAAGGACACCCCCACTGAAGCTTTCTTT. It codes for CASSQGLKDTPTEAFF. The chain is built from TRBV4-3 and TRBJ1-1; tentatively, D is TRBD1 (5 bases). Trimming removed 1 base at V and 4 bases at J, with 16 bases between. The CDR3 loop spans 16 amino acids. CDR1 and CDR2 (germline): LGHNA, YSLEER.

This chain links TRBV4-3 with TRBJ2-2; D remains ambiguous. CDR3 length: 14 residues. With 3 bases removed from V and 2 bases from J, the gap between germline ends came to 7 bases. The germline V gene has CDR1 LGHNA and CDR2 YSLEER. CDR3 in amino acids: CASSHRTNTGELFF. CDR3 in DNA: TGCGCCAGCAGCCATCGAACTAACACCGGGGAGCTGTTTTTT.

The V gene is TRBV7-9, the J gene TRBJ1-1; D is uncertain. Germline CDR1 and CDR2: SEHNR and FQNEAQ (reference sequence). The CDR3 runs 11 residues. The V end was cut by 10 bases, the J end by 9 bases, with 15 bases between. The CDR3 spells CAILRETKAFF. The CDR3 nucleotides are TGTGCCATCCTCAGAGAGACTAAAGCTTTCTTT.

The sample holds a few counts of this clonotype. The chain links TRBV29-1 to TRBJ2-1, with D possibly TRBD2 on 6 matching bases. Germline V lookup: CDR1 SQVTM, CDR2 ANQGSEA. V dropped 1 base and J dropped 5 bases, with 18 bases sitting between them. This CDR3 region has 16 residues. This CDR3 is CSVEGGVPLNDNEQFF. In DNA form, the CDR3 reads TGCAGCGTTGAAGGGGGGGTTCCACTGAACGACAATGAGCAGTTCTTC.

Points on this clonotype: Sequence at one end of the junction differs from germline and may be a read error. V usage is TRBV11-1 and J usage is TRBJ2-2, with no clear D. In germline, CDR1 is SGHAT, CDR2 FQDESV (reference sequence). The CDR3 spans 14 residues. CDR3 sequence (DNA): TGTGTCAGCAGCTTAGCTAGGCACACCGGGGAGCTGTTTTTT. This encodes CVSSLARHTGELFF.

At least ten counts were recorded for this clonotype. The chain uses TRBV7-2 and TRBJ2-7, with 7 bases lining up with TRBD1. This CDR3 comprises 15 residues. Germline-derived CDR1 and CDR2 are SGHTA and FQGNSA. V lost 4 bases and J lost 3; bases outside the gene matches: 9. The DNA for the CDR3 is TGTGCCAGCAGCTCCATCGGGACAGCCATCTACGAGCAGTACTTC. This gives the protein CASSSIGTAIYEQYF.

CDR3 bases: TGCAGTGCTAGAGATCTTAGTTCCGAGAGCTCCTACGAGCAGTACTTC. The encoded protein is CSARDLSSESSYEQYF. This rearrangement joins TRBV20-1 to TRBJ2-7; D is ambiguous. V lost 0 bases and J 0 bases, leaving 15 bases between the germline ends. Germline V lookup: CDR1 DFQATT, CDR2 SNEGSKA (reference sequence). This CDR3 contains 16 residues.

The chain has TRBV2 and TRBJ1-2; unclear D gene. This CDR3 contains 12 residues. Trimming shortened V by 8 bases and J by 9 bases, and 16 bases separated the two germline ends. CDR1 and CDR2 (germline): SNHLY, FYNNEI. CDR3 region: CASASDPRRYTF. CDR3 nucleotide sequence: TGTGCCAGCGCTTCGGATCCGCGGCGCTACACCTTC.

The V gene is TRBV6-2 or TRBV6-3, the J gene TRBJ1-1; D not resolved. The CDR3 is 15 residues long. The germline V and J ends were trimmed by 4 bases and 0 bases, with 12 bases remaining between them. Germline V gene lookup returns CDR1 MNHEY and CDR2 SVGEGT. The CDR3 coding sequence is TGTGCCAGCAGTTGGACCCTCGGGATGAACACTGAAGCTTTCTTT. It encodes CASSWTLGMNTEAFF.

A remark on this clonotype: The germline gene is not matched at one end of the junction; a read error may be the cause. The genes are TRBV7-8 and TRBJ2-2, with TRBD1 as a possible D gene (7 bases). Germline CDR1 reads SGHVS; CDR2 reads FQNEAQ. The CDR3 is 15 amino acids. CDR3 sequence reads: CASSSDREDTRELFF. CDR3 bases: TGTGCCAGCAGCTCCGACAGGGAGGACACCAGGGAGCTGTTTTTT.

This clonotype came up a few times. The V gene is TRBV27, the J gene TRBJ2-1; D gene unclear. V was trimmed by 0 bases and J by 3 bases, leaving 9 bases between them. Germline V gene lookup returns CDR1 MNHEY and CDR2 SMNVEV (reference sequence). CDR3 length: 15 residues. The CDR3: CASSLSVRIYNEQFF. CDR3 coding DNA: TGTGCCAGCAGTTTATCTGTCAGAATCTACAATGAGCAGTTCTTC.

This chain joins TRBV27 and TRBJ2-2; possible D gene TRBD1, 5 bases. This CDR3 contains 13 residues. Trimming stripped 5 bases from V and 5 bases from J, with 9 bases between. The germline V gene has CDR1 MNHEY and CDR2 SMNVEV (reference sequence). The CDR3 here is CASSTGWTGELFF. The DNA of the CDR3 is TGTGCCAGCAGTACAGGATGGACCGGGGAGCTGTTTTTT.

This clonotype was seen a handful of times. CDR3 coding DNA: TGTGCCAGCAGTACTGGACTAGCGGGGGCCCAAGAGACCCAGTACTTC. This gives the protein CASSTGLAGAQETQYF. The chain couples TRBV6-5 to TRBJ2-5, with 13 bases lining up with TRBD2. CDR1 is MNHEY and CDR2 is SVGAGI in the germline V gene. With 5 bases clipped from V and 1 base from J, the junction kept 4 bases outside the gene matches. This CDR3 contains 16 residues.